This T cell receptor (beta chain) was observed in a study of T cell responses to AZD1222 COVID-19 vaccine (dated by TCRdb to the early 2020s). As for the study more broadly: AZD1222 recipients given second doses at about 4 weeks or at about 12 weeks were pooled, since spike-specific TCR depth and breadth were not found to differ between the two schedules. A total of 230 to 250 trial participants underwent TCR sequencing, of whom 207 received two doses of AZD1222 and some 26 received two doses of the MenACWY control vaccine. Trial participants were enrolled by age into subgroups of 18-55, 56-69 and 70-plus years, and approximately 150, 30 and 60 TCR-sequenced participants, respectively, were included in these subgroups.

What the work shows at the level of the full study, not this receptor alone: Epitopes outside the regions mutated in the B.1.351 and B.1.1.7 variants were reportedly recognized by nearly half of the unique spike-specific TCRs. Because no day 14 peak-response samples were available, the repertoires could be characterized only after the peak T cell response. In the small 56-69-year group, the increase in depth fell short of significance, most likely because of low power. Conclusions about previously exposed vaccinees are limited, since just five or six AZD1222 recipients were seropositive for SARS-CoV-2 at baseline. A significant rise in spike-specific TCR breadth and depth was observed after two AZD1222 doses relative to day 0 and relative to MenACWY recipients. The vaccine-associated CD4 TCRs covered the entire spike protein, and the dominant responses fell in regions 160-218 and 743-854. Most participants were white British and females outnumbered males, and the authors suggested that clonal diversity may have been underestimated.

As to this clone: The antigen this receptor binds is unknown. Base qualities were left out, and no much larger clone turns up one base away.

Reading the label with the study, this specimen's time point is: baseline before first vaccination. The vaccinee samples were drawn from two UK trials, COV001 and COV002, one of which was a single-blind randomized controlled phase 2/3 trial testing AZD1222 (ChAdOx1 nCoV-19) in healthy adults. For TCRbeta chain sequencing, PBMC samples were collected from trial participants at day 0 and at day 28 after the second dose. V is clipped by 10 bases and J by 0 bases, and the sequence between their germline boundaries is 9 bases long. CDR1 and CDR2 were assigned from the germline V gene as SGHAT and FQNNGV. From the cysteine up to the phenylalanine, the CDR3 has a length of 13 residues. The DNA shown is the 39-base CDR3, in frame from base 1. The CDR3 regions of human TCRbeta chains were analyzed by immunosequencing. For the original study's pipeline: Repertoire TCRs were checked for matches against a reference library of SARS-CoV-2-specific TCRs that had been generated using the MIRA antigen-specificity platform. Breadth was defined as the fraction of unique TCRs that were SARS-CoV-2-associated, and depth was defined as the fraction of total T cells that were SARS-CoV-2-associated. Each spike-specific TCR was assigned to its reactive spike region and to a CD4 or CD8 class using the MIRA data. Log10-transformed breadth and depth values were compared by one-way ANOVA with Sidak's multiple comparisons tests. TCRdb provides this immuneACCESS table in a form limited to in-frame rearrangements. Some clones are lacking; in checked studies, under half of them reflect an unresolved V gene, and why the rest are absent is not known. D and trimming come from the DNA, and the V and J calls and clone size come from that table. This sample comprises about 140,000 clones, around 93% of them detected only once. Around 5.1% of the sample lies in the top ten.

This sequence was found in an adult in good health. The sequence is built from TRBV11-2 and TRBJ1-4, with no confidently assigned D gene. This sample comprised peripheral blood, obtained on day 0 of AZD1222 vaccination. The CDR3 reads CATSLATNEKLFF. The DNA reads TGTGCCACCTCGTTAGCAACTAATGAAAAACTGTTTTTT.